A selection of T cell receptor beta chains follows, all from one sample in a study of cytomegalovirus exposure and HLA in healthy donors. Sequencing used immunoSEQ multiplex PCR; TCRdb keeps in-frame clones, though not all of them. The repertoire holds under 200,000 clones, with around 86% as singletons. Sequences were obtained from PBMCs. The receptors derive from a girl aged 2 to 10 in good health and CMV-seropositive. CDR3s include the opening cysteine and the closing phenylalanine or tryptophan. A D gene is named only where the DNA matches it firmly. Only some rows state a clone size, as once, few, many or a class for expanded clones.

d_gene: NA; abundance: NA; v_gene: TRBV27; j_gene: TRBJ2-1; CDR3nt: TGTGCCAGCAGAATCGGGACAATTAACAATGAGCAGTTCTTC; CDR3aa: CASRIGTINNEQFF
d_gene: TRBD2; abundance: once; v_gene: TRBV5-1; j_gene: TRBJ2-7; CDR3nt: TGCGCCAGCAGTCGGCAGCGGGGGTACGAGCAGTACTTC; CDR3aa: CASSRQRGYEQYF
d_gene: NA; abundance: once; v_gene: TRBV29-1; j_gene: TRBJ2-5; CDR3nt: TGCAGCGTAGAACCGGGAGAGACCCAGTACTTC; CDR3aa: CSVEPGETQYF
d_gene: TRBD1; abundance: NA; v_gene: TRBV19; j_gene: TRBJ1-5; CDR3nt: TGTGCCAGTAGTTCTCGGACAGGGAAAAGCAATCAGCCCCAGCATTTT; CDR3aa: CASSSRTGKSNQPQHF
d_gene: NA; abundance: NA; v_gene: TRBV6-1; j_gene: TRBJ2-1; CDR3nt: TGTGCCAGCAGTGAAGGGGGGGACAATGAGCAGTTCTTC; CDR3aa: CASSEGGDNEQFF
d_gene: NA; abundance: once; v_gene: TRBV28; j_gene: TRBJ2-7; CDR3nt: TGTGCCAGCAGTTTATTGGTGGGAGAGGGCGAGCAGTACTTC; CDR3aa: CASSLLVGEGEQYF
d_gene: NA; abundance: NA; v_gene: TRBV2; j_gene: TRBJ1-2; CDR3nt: TGTGCCAGCAGCCGTGTAGCGGGGGCCAGGCAGAACTATGGCTACACCTTC; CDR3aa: CASSRVAGARQNYGYTF
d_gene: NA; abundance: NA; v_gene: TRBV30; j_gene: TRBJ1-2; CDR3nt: TGTGCCTGGAGTCTACAGGAAGGCTACACCTTC; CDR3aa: CAWSLQEGYTF
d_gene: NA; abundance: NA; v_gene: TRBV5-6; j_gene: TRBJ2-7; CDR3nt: TGTGCCAGCAGCCCGGGGTATTCTTCCTACGAGCAGTACTTC; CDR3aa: CASSPGYSSYEQYF
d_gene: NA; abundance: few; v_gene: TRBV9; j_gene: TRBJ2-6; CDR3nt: TGTGCCAGCAGCCACTCTGGGGCCAACGTCCTGACTTTC; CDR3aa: CASSHSGANVLTF
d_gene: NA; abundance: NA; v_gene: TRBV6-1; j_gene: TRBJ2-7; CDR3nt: TGTGCCAGCAGTGCCCGGGGTCTCGACGAGCAGTACTTC; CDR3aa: CASSARGLDEQYF
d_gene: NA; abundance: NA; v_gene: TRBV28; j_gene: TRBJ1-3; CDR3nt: TGTGCCAGCAGTTTATATCGGGGAAACACCATATATTTT; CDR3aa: CASSLYRGNTIYF